This T cell receptor beta chain was documented in a study of metastatic and nonmetastatic thyroid tumors. Study-level background: Malignant thyroid and benign thyroid patients provided blood and tumor or nodule tissue whose repertoires were compared.

Authors' processing steps: Building a distant-metastasis classifier for papillary thyroid cancer drew on CDR3 differences across clinicopathological groups. TCRdb re-called the PCR reads via MiXCR. V and J calls and clone size were set by TCRdb, not the authors. Altogether about 93,000 clones are present, 9.5% to 15% being singletons, with the ten largest covering approximately 10%. Every patient underwent thyroid surgery untreated. There are 15 residues in the CDR3. Germline V gene lookup returns CDR1 MNHEY and CDR2 SMNVEV (reference sequence). The V and J ends lost 7 bases and 7 bases respectively, with 20 bases between them.

The specimen was blood. The V and J genes are TRBV27 and TRBJ2-1; possible D gene TRBD1, 6 bases. This sequence was found in a female donor with papillary thyroid cancer or a benign thyroid nodule (not recorded which). Some clones in this sample may be carry-over from other donors' samples. CDR3 sequence reads: CASTYRVSVYNEQFF. CDR3 nucleotide sequence: TGTGCCAGCACCTACAGGGTGTCGGTTTATAATGAGCAGTTCTTC.